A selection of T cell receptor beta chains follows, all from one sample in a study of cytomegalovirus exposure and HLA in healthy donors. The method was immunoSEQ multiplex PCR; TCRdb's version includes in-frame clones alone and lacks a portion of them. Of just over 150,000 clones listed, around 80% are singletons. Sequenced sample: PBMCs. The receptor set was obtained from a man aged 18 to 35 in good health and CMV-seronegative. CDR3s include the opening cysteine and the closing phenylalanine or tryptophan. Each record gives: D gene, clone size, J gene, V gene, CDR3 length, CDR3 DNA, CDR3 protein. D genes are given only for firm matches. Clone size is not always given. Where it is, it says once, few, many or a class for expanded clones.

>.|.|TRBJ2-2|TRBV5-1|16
TGCGCCAGCAGCTTGGTTGGGACTCTGAACACCGGGGAGCTGTTTTTT
CASSLVGTLNTGELFF
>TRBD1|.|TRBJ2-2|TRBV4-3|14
TGCGCCAGCAGCCCGGGACAGGAGCCCGGGGAGCTGTTTTTT
CASSPGQEPGELFF
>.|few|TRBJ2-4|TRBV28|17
TGTGCCAGCAGTTTATCAGGCCGCAGGAATTGGGTAAACATTCAGTACTTC
CASSLSGRRNWVNIQYF
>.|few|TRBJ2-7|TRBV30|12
TGTGCCTGGACGTCCTTGGGGGCCGAGCAGTACTTC
CAWTSLGAEQYF
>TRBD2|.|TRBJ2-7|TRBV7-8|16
TGTGCCAGCAGCCCCCGCGGCGCGGGAGGGCACTACGAGCAGTACTTC
CASSPRGAGGHYEQYF
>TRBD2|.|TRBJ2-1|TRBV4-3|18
TGCGCCAGCAGCCAGACCGAATTAGCGGGAGCAACCTACAATGAGCAGTTCTTC
CASSQTELAGATYNEQFF
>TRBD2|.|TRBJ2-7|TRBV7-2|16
TGTGCCAGCAGCTTAGTCCCTGGACTAGCGGCCTACGAGCAGTACTTC
CASSLVPGLAAYEQYF
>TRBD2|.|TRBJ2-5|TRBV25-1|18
TGTGCCAGCAGCCCCTTTCGAGGTAGCGGGAACATCCAAGAGACCCAGTACTTC
CASSPFRGSGNIQETQYF
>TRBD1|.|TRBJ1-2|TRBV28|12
TGTGCCAGCGAGACAGGGATGCATGGCTACACCTTC
CASETGMHGYTF
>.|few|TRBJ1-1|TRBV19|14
TGTGCCAGTATCCTTCCGGGGGGTGGGACTGAAGCTTTCTTT
CASILPGGGTEAFF
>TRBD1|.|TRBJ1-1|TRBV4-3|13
TGCGCCAGCAGCCAAGGACAGGGGACTGAAGCTTTCTTT
CASSQGQGTEAFF
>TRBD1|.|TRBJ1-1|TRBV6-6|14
TGTGCCAGCAGTTACGGACAGGTATCCACTGAAGCTTTCTTT
CASSYGQVSTEAFF
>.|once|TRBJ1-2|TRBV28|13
TGTGCCAGCAGTTTATTGCAGGCTGGGGGCTACACCTTC
CASSLLQAGGYTF
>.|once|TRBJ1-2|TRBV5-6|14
TGTGCCAGCAGCGCGCTCCAGGGGAACTATGGCTACACCTTC
CASSALQGNYGYTF
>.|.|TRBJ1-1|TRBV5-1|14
TGCGCCAGCACTTCCGGGCAGGGAGGCGCTGAAGCTTTCTTT
CASTSGQGGAEAFF
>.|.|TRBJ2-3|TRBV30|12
TGTGCCTGGAGCCCCCCCGTTAATACGCAGTATTTT
CAWSPPVNTQYF
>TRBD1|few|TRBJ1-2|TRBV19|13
TGTGCCAGTAGGACAGGGGGCAACTATGGCTACACCTTC
CASRTGGNYGYTF
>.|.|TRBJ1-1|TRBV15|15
TGTGCCACCAGCAGGCCACGACAGATGAACACTGAAGCTTTCTTT
CATSRPRQMNTEAFF
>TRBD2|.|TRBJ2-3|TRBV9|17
TGTGCCAGCAGCGTCCTTAAGACTAGCGGGGGGGCAGATACGCAGTATTTT
CASSVLKTSGGADTQYF
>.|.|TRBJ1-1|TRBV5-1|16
TGCGCCAGCAGCTCGCCTTCAGGGATACTGAACACTGAAGCTTTCTTT
CASSSPSGILNTEAFF
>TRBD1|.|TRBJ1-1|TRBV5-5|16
TGTGCCAGCAGCTTAAGGCAGACAGGGTTGAACACTGAAGCTTTCTTT
CASSLRQTGLNTEAFF
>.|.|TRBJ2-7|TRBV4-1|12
TGCGCCAGCAGCCAAGACGCCTACGAGCAGTACTTC
CASSQDAYEQYF
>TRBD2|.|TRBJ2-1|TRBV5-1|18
TGCGCCAGCAGCTTGGGGGCCCAGCGGGGGTCCTCCTACAATGAGCAGTTCTTC
CASSLGAQRGSSYNEQFF
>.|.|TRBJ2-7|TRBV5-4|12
TGTGCCAGCAGTCCTGACAGCTACGAGCAGTACTTC
CASSPDSYEQYF
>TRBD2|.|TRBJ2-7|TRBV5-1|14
TGCGCCAGCAAGACCGGGACGGGAGGCTACGAGCAGTACTTC
CASKTGTGGYEQYF
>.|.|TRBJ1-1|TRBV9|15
TGTGCCAGCAGCGTAGGCGGAGCTTTGAACACTGAAGCTTTCTTT
CASSVGGALNTEAFF
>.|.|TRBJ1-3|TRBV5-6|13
TGTGCCAGCAGCTTCTCCAGGGGAAACACCATATATTTT
CASSFSRGNTIYF
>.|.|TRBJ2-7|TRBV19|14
TGTGCCAGTAGTATGGCGGGGACTTCCTACGAGCAGTACTTC
CASSMAGTSYEQYF